This T cell receptor (beta chain) comes out of a study of blood T cell repertoires in COVID-19. Study background: Samples taken during acute and convalescent COVID-19 were collected in the United States, Italy and Spain. Sources were T cells, B-cell-depleted T cells, or PBMCs; the material itself was cDNA or gDNA.

The CDR3 consists of 17 residues. Germline lookup yields CDR1 MNHEY and CDR2 SMNVEV (reference sequence). Trimming at V came to 5 bases and at J to 2 bases, leaving 9 bases not matched to a gene. Original methodology: Quantification of nucleated cells was approximated via reference gene primer amplification. Some clones are missing from TCRdb's copy, which holds only in-frame ones; the method was immunoSEQ multiplex PCR. Clone size and the V and J calls come from that table; the DNA yielded D and trimming. The sample consists of 120,000 or so clones, about 87% of them appearing once. The receptor comes from a woman aged 55-70 years with acute or convalescent COVID-19. Sequenced sample: peripheral blood. The chain joins TRBV27 to TRBJ1-6; 7 bases are a match to TRBD1. The CDR3 loop is CASSPLTGVAYNSPLHF. In DNA, the CDR3 is TGTGCCAGCAGTCCTCTCACAGGGGTCGCCTATAATTCACCCCTCCACTTT.